This T cell receptor beta chain was observed in a study of blood T cell repertoires in COVID-19. About the research overall: Italy, Spain and the United States were the sources of the convalescent and acute COVID-19 samples. Nucleic acid was either cDNA or gDNA, and it came from T cells, B-cell-depleted T cells, or PBMCs.

Trimming left V 3 bases short and J 9 bases short, with 9 bases between. Germline lookup yields CDR1 LNHDA and CDR2 SQIVND (reference sequence). The CDR3 spans 12 residues. Per the authors' pipeline: Using reference gene primer amplification, nucleated cell counts were estimated. Profiling relied on immunoSEQ multiplex PCR, and the TCRdb table lists in-frame clones only, not all of them. The DNA was the basis for D and trimming; V, J and clone size are from that table. Altogether around 140,000 clones are present, around 82% being singletons, with the ten largest covering 4%. Sequences were obtained from peripheral blood. The V and J genes are TRBV19 and TRBJ2-1; possible D gene TRBD1, 5 bases. The sequence was collected from a woman aged 55-69 years with acute or convalescent COVID-19. CDR3 in DNA: TGTGCCAGTAGTATTCAAGGGGTTGAGCAGTTCTTC. This codes for CASSIQGVEQFF.